The 2 T cell receptor beta chains presented below share a single source sample, sequenced in a study of blood T cell repertoires in COVID-19. Clones were read by immunoSEQ multiplex PCR, and TCRdb kept only the in-frame ones, dropping some. The data hold about 310,000 clones, with nearly 90% observed a single time. Specimen: peripheral blood. All receptors derive from a middle-aged woman with COVID-19, enrolled during active disease.

The chain carries TRBV5-1 and TRBJ1-4; D is uncertain. The CDR3 consists of 15 residues. The V end was cut by 7 bases, the J end by 4 bases, with 17 bases between. Per germline, CDR1 SGHRS and CDR2 YFSETQ. In DNA, the CDR3 is TGCGCCAGCCGGGAGAGGGATAGGGATAATGAAAAACTGTTTTTT. Its protein is CASRERDRDNEKLFF.

The J gene is TRBJ2-5, the V gene TRBV5-1; 10 nucleotides align to TRBD1. The CDR3 contains 14 residues. J gave up 7 bases and V 7 bases, and 10 bases lay outside the gene matches. From germline, CDR1 is SGHRS and CDR2 YFSETQ. The DNA of the CDR3 is TGCGCCAGCGGGGACAGGGGCTGGTCGCGGACCCAGTACTTC. It yields the protein CASGDRGWSRTQYF.